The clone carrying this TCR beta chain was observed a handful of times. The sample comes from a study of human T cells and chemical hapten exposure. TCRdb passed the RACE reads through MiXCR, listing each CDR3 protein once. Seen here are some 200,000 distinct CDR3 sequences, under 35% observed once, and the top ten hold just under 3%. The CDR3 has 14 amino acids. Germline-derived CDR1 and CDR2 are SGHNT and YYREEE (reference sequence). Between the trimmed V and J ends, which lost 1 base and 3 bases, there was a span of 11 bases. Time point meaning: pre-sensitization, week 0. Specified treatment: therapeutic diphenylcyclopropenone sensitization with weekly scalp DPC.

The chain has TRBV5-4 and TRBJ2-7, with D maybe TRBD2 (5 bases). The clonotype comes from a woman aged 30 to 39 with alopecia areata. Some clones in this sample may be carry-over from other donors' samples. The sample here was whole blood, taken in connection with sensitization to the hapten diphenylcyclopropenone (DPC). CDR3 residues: CASSLLVGSYEQYF. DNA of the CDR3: TGTGCCAGCAGCTTGTTGGTGGGGAGCTACGAGCAGTACTTC.